This TCR beta chain was recorded in a study of blood T cell repertoires in COVID-19. The table lists this clone with many counts. Clones were sequenced by immunoSEQ multiplex PCR, and TCRdb holds only the in-frame ones, with some missing. There are about 220,000 clones in the sample; about 80% occur only once, and about 1.3% lies in the top ten. The CDR3 runs to 18 residues. Germline-derived CDR1 and CDR2 are SGHTA and FQGNSA. With 1 base removed from V and 5 bases from J, the gap between germline ends came to 23 bases. The sequenced sample consisted of PBMCs or T cells enriched from blood (not recorded which). The V call is TRBV7-2, the J call TRBJ2-5; possible D gene TRBD2, 5 bases. This TCR derives from a woman aged 40-49 years with acute COVID-19. CDR3 DNA sequence: TGTGCCAGCAGCTTAGTAGGTCACACAGAGATGTCGGGGGAGACCCAGTACTTC. Translated, it gives CASSLVGHTEMSGETQYF.